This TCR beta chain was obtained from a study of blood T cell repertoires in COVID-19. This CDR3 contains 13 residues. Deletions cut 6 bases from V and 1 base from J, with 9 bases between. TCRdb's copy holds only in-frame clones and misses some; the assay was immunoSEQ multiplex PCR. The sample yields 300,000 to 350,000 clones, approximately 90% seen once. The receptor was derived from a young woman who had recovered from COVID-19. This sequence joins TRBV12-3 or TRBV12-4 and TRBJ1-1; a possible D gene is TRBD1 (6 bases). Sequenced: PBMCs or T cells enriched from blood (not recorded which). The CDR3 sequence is CASSSGQNTEAFF. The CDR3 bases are TGTGCCAGCAGCTCGGGACAGAACACTGAAGCTTTCTTT.